What follows are 29 T cell receptor beta chains derived from one specimen sequenced in a study of T cell responses to AZD1222 COVID-19 vaccine. The method was immunoSEQ multiplex PCR; TCRdb's version includes in-frame clones alone and lacks a portion of them. Of roughly 120,000 clones in the sample, approximately 85% were seen once. The sequences come from peripheral blood, collected on day 0 of AZD1222 vaccination. All receptors derive from an adult in good health.

The J gene is TRBJ2-1, the V gene TRBV5-6, with a tentative D call TRBD2 (6 bases). The germline V and J ends were trimmed by 0 bases and 2 bases, with 12 bases remaining between them. The germline CDR1 and CDR2 sequences are SGHDT and YYEEEE. The CDR3 is 16 amino acids. As DNA, the CDR3 is TGTGCCAGCAGCTTGGCCCAGCGGGTGGCCTACAATGAGCAGTTCTTC. Translating gives CASSLAQRVAYNEQFF.

The chain recombines TRBV2 with TRBJ2-1; the D is unclear. The CDR3 contains 15 residues. Per germline, CDR1 SNHLY and CDR2 FYNNEI. The ends were cut back, 5 bases at V and 0 bases at J, with 11 bases in the middle. CDR3 bases: TGTGCCAGCAGTCGACACCGAAGCTCCTACAATGAGCAGTTCTTC. This codes for CASSRHRSSYNEQFF.

This chain connects TRBV5-1 to TRBJ1-5; tentative D call: TRBD1 (5 bases). The CDR3 length is 15 residues. Trimming removed 0 bases from V and 3 bases from J, with 10 bases in between. From germline, CDR1 is SGHRS and CDR2 YFSETQ. CDR3: CASSLGGSSNQPQHF. CDR3 bases: TGCGCCAGCAGCTTGGGGGGGTCCTCCAATCAGCCCCAGCATTTT. The whole variable domain, filled in from reference TRBV5-1 and TRBJ1-5, reads KAGVTQTPRYLIKTRGQQVTLSCSPISGHRSVSWYQQTPGQGLQFLFEYFSETQRNKGNFPGRFSGRQFSNSRSEMNVSTLELGDSALYLCASSLGGSSNQPQHFGDGTRLSIL.

This clone was found once. The chain links TRBV28 to TRBJ1-4; a weak D match, TRBD1 (6 bases). Trimming took off 8 bases at V and 6 bases at J, with 10 bases between the two ends. The germline CDR1 and CDR2 sequences are MDHEN and SYDVKM. CDR3 length equals 12 residues. CDR3 sequence (DNA): TGTGCCAGCGGGGCAGGGGATGAAAAACTGTTTTTT. Translating gives CASGAGDEKLFF. Supplemented by reference TRBV28 and TRBJ1-4, the full variable domain reads DVKVTQSSRYLVKRTGEKVFLECVQDMDHENMFWYRQDPGLGLRLIYFSYDVKMKEKGDIPEGYSVSREKKERFSLILESASTNQTSMYLCASGAGDEKLFFGSGTQLSVL.

The chain carries TRBV7-9 and TRBJ2-2; D is perhaps TRBD2 (6 bases). The CDR3 extends over 15 amino acids. Germline V gene sequence: CDR1 SEHNR, CDR2 FQNEAQ (reference sequence). V lost 10 bases to trimming and J lost 4 bases, with 19 bases between them. CDR3 residues: CATSGGLYGTGELFF. As DNA, the CDR3 is TGTGCCACCTCAGGAGGGCTATATGGCACCGGGGAGCTGTTTTTT.

The CDR3 reads CAWRTLRTSGGASYNEQFF. Written as DNA, the CDR3 is TGTGCCTGGAGGACCCTACGGACTAGCGGGGGGGCCTCCTACAATGAGCAGTTCTTC. This chain links TRBV30 with TRBJ2-1, with 15 bases lining up with TRBD2. The ends lost 3 bases at V and 0 bases at J; junction bases unmatched: 9. The CDR3 contains 19 residues. Germline loops: CDR1 GTSNPN, CDR2 SVGIG (reference sequence).

V usage is TRBV30 and J usage is TRBJ1-6; possibly TRBD1 for D (5 bases). The CDR3 sequence is 15 residues long. V dropped 3 bases and J dropped 0 bases, with 9 bases sitting between them. CDR1 is GTSNPN and CDR2 is SVGIG in the germline V gene (reference sequence). CDR3 protein: CAWSGGNSYNSPLHF. Written as DNA, the CDR3 is TGTGCCTGGAGCGGGGGAAACTCCTATAATTCACCCCTCCACTTT.

This chain uses TRBV7-2 with TRBJ1-1, with 8 nucleotides matching TRBD1. The V segment lost 5 bases and the J segment 3 bases; nucleotides outside the gene matches: 8. The germline V gene encodes CDR1 SGHTA and CDR2 FQGNSA. The CDR3 runs 15 residues. CDR3 nucleotide sequence: TGTGCCAGCAGCACACAGACAGGGGCTTACACTGAAGCTTTCTTT. The encoded protein is CASSTQTGAYTEAFF.

J is TRBJ1-6 and V is TRBV6-5; 7 bases are shared with TRBD1. The CDR3 is made up of 15 amino acids. V lost 6 bases, J lost 4 bases, and 6 bases stayed unmatched. CDR1 and CDR2 from the germline V gene are MNHEY and SVGAGI. This chain's CDR3 is CASSPPGQYNSPLHF. Written as DNA, the CDR3 is TGTGCCAGCAGCCCACCGGGACAGTATAATTCACCCCTCCACTTT.

V is TRBV2 and J is TRBJ1-1, with D tentatively TRBD1 (6 bases). Germline V gene sequence: CDR1 SNHLY, CDR2 FYNNEI. V shed 2 bases and J shed 0 bases, with 10 bases lying between them. This CDR3 comprises 15 residues. As DNA, the CDR3 is TGTGCCAGCAGTGAACGACAGGCCATGAACACTGAAGCTTTCTTT. Its translation is CASSERQAMNTEAFF. Using reference TRBV2 and TRBJ1-1 for the parts outside the CDR3, the full variable domain is EPEVTQTPSHQVTQMGQEVILRCVPISNHLYFYWYRQILGQKVEFLVSFYNNEISEKSEIFDDQFSVERPDGSNFTLKIRSTKLEDSAMYFCASSERQAMNTEAFFGQGTRLTVV.

This clone was counted once. The J gene is TRBJ1-6, the V gene TRBV5-6, with 8 bases matching TRBD1. CDR1 and CDR2 (germline): SGHDT, YYEEEE. The CDR3 sequence is 14 residues long. The V segment lost 5 bases and the J segment 8 bases; nucleotides outside the gene matches: 6. The chain's CDR3 is CASRSGTGYSPLHF. In DNA form, the CDR3 reads TGTGCCAGCAGGTCCGGGACAGGCTATTCACCCCTCCACTTT. Full variable domain (missing parts from reference TRBV5-6 and TRBJ1-6): DAGVTQSPTHLIKTRGQQVTLRCSPKSGHDTVSWYQQALGQGPQFIFQYYEEEERQRGNFPDRFSGHQFPNYSSELNVNALLLGDSALYLCASRSGTGYSPLHFGNGTRLTVT.

The CDR3 nucleotides read TGTGCCAGCCGGGGCTTCGGTTCCATCGACCCCAATGAGCAGTTCTTC. It translates to CASRGFGSIDPNEQFF. The chain uses TRBV7-9 and TRBJ2-1; D may match TRBD1 or TRBD2 (5 bases each). The CDR3 runs 16 residues. Trimming removed 8 bases at V and 6 bases at J, with 23 bases between. Germline-derived CDR1 and CDR2 are SEHNR and FQNEAQ (reference sequence).

The V gene is TRBV5-1, the J gene TRBJ2-7; TRBD2 matches at 7 bases. The CDR3 covers 15 residues. V shed 4 bases and J 7 bases; nucleotides not matched to a gene: 14. Germline V lookup: CDR1 SGHRS, CDR2 YFSETQ. CDR3 protein: CASSPLWVSGGEQYF. The DNA for the CDR3 is TGCGCCAGCAGCCCGCTCTGGGTTTCGGGGGGTGAGCAGTACTTC.

The chain couples TRBV2 to TRBJ2-1; TRBD1 is a possible D gene (5 bases). The length of the CDR3 is 11 residues. V was shortened by 7 bases and J by 10 bases, with 11 bases between the two germline ends. Germline values: CDR1 SNHLY, CDR2 FYNNEI. CDR3 sequence: CASIFRAEQFF. DNA for the CDR3: TGTGCCAGCATCTTCAGGGCGGAGCAGTTCTTC.

The chain has TRBV18 and TRBJ1-6; D not resolved. The CDR3 totals 16 residues. V was cut by 3 bases and J by 0 bases, with 9 bases left in between. Germline V CDR1 and CDR2: KGHSH, LQKENI. DNA of the CDR3: TGTGCCAGCTCACCCGGGCAGAGCTCCTATAATTCACCCCTCCACTTT. Protein: CASSPGQSSYNSPLHF. The full variable domain, completed using reference TRBV18 and TRBJ1-6, is NAGVMQNPRHLVRRRGQEARLRCSPMKGHSHVYWYRQLPEEGLKFMVYLQKENIIDESGMPKERFSAEFPKEGPSILRIQQVVRGDSAAYFCASSPGQSSYNSPLHFGNGTRLTVT.

This clone was seen only once. This sequence joins TRBV15 and TRBJ1-2; the D gene is possibly TRBD1 (5 bases). There are 13 residues in the CDR3. The germline CDR1 and CDR2 sequences are LNHNV and YYDKDF (reference sequence). V gave up 5 bases and J gave up 2 bases, with 9 bases separating them. DNA of the CDR3: TGTGCCACCAGCTTGACAGCCAACTATGGCTACACCTTC. It encodes CATSLTANYGYTF.

The gene calls are TRBV11-3 and TRBJ2-3, with D possibly matching TRBD2 (6 bases). Between the trimmed V and J ends, which lost 5 bases and 6 bases, there was a span of 12 bases. The CDR3 is 13 residues long. The germline V gene has CDR1 SGHNT and CDR2 YENEEA. The CDR3 here is CASSPERADTQYF. The CDR3 DNA follows: TGTGCCAGCAGCCCAGAGCGGGCGGATACGCAGTATTTT.

A single count supports this clone. The chain has TRBV7-9 and TRBJ2-2, with 9 bases identical to TRBD1. The germline V gene encodes CDR1 SEHNR and CDR2 FQNEAQ (reference sequence). CDR3 length: 16 amino acids. V gave up 5 bases and J gave up 3 bases; unmatched junction bases: 7. The CDR3 DNA reads as TGTGCCAGCAGCCCCCCGGACAGGGGAGACACCGGGGAGCTGTTTTTT. As protein: CASSPPDRGDTGELFF.

The genes are TRBV18 and TRBJ2-1, with TRBD2 identical over 11 bases. Trimming cost V 0 bases and J 0 bases; bases outside gene matches: 10. The CDR3 contains 20 residues. Germline loops: CDR1 KGHSH, CDR2 LQKENI. For the CDR3, the DNA is TGTGCCAGCTCACCACCGACAGGGGGACTAGCGGCCCCCTCCTACAATGAGCAGTTCTTC. Translated, it gives CASSPPTGGLAAPSYNEQFF.

V is TRBV30 and J is TRBJ1-3; D ambiguous. Germline V gene lookup returns CDR1 GTSNPN and CDR2 SVGIG (reference sequence). This CDR3 is built from 13 residues. The V end lost 2 bases, the J end lost 1 base, and 6 bases lay between the germline ends. CDR3 DNA sequence: TGTGCCTGGAGTCTGTTGTCTGGAAACACCATATATTTT. Its protein is CAWSLLSGNTIYF. Using reference TRBV30 and TRBJ1-3 for the parts outside the CDR3, the full variable domain is SQTIHQWPATLVQPVGSPLSLECTVEGTSNPNLYWYRQAAGRGLQLLFYSVGIGQISSEVPQNLSASRPQDRQFILSSKKLLLSDSGFYLCAWSLLSGNTIYFGEGSWLTVV.

The CDR3 here is CASSPNFGGKGTGELFF. The CDR3 coding sequence is TGTGCCAGCTCACCCAACTTCGGGGGCAAAGGGACCGGGGAGCTGTTTTTT. The gene calls are TRBV18 and TRBJ2-2, with D perhaps being TRBD1 or TRBD2 (6 bases each). V was cut by 3 bases and J by 5 bases, with 19 bases left in between. Germline CDR1 reads KGHSH; CDR2 reads LQKENI. CDR3 length: 17 amino acids.

This clone has just one count. This CDR3 is CASSLSLGDTQYF. CDR3 sequence (DNA): TGCGCCAGCAGCTTGAGTCTGGGGGATACGCAGTATTTT. This chain uses TRBV5-1 with TRBJ2-3; no reliable D call. The CDR3 contains 13 residues. Between the trimmed V and J ends, which lost 1 base and 6 bases, there was a span of 9 bases. CDR1 is SGHRS and CDR2 is YFSETQ in the germline V gene.

This rearrangement joins TRBV11-2 to TRBJ1-1, with a tentative D call TRBD1 (5 bases). The V gene's germline CDR1 is SGHAT and CDR2 FQNNGV. The CDR3 covers 15 residues. V was pared by 3 bases and J by 1 base, with 12 bases between. In DNA form, the CDR3 reads TGTGCCAGCAGCTTTTTCACAGGCTCGAACACTGAAGCTTTCTTT. Translated: CASSFFTGSNTEAFF.

The V call is TRBV28, the J call TRBJ1-6; 9 nucleotides agree with TRBD1. The CDR3 has 16 amino acids. Germline-derived CDR1 and CDR2 are MDHEN and SYDVKM. Trimming cost V 5 bases and J 6 bases; bases outside gene matches: 8. CDR3 residues: CASSPPGQGFNSPLHF. The CDR3 region has the DNA TGTGCCAGCAGTCCACCGGGACAGGGCTTTAATTCACCCCTCCACTTT.

The chain couples TRBV27 to TRBJ2-7, with D tentatively TRBD1 (5 bases). From germline, CDR1 is MNHEY and CDR2 SMNVEV (reference sequence). Deletions cut 6 bases from V and 0 bases from J, with 15 bases between. The CDR3 has 15 residues. CDR3 sequence (DNA): TGTGCCAGCAGGGTCGCAGGGTATCTCTCCTACGAGCAGTACTTC. Residues: CASRVAGYLSYEQYF.

This rearrangement joins TRBV18 to TRBJ2-2; 10 positions agree with TRBD2. After removal of 0 bases from V and 4 bases from J, the junction contained 2 bases not matched to a gene. CDR1 KGHSH and CDR2 LQKENI come from the germline V gene. The CDR3 spans 16 residues. The CDR3 region is CASSPPSGRGTGELFF. DNA for the CDR3: TGTGCCAGCTCACCACCGAGCGGGAGGGGCACCGGGGAGCTGTTTTTT.

The rearrangement joins TRBV7-3 to TRBJ2-1; 9 bases are shared with TRBD2. This CDR3 has 16 amino acids. The germline V gene encodes CDR1 SGHTA and CDR2 FQGTGA. V lost 0 bases to trimming and J lost 9 bases; unmatched junction nucleotides: 9. The CDR3 sequence is CASSLTSGGRASEQFF. CDR3 DNA sequence: TGTGCCAGCAGCTTAACGTCGGGCGGGAGGGCCTCTGAGCAGTTCTTC.

This chain connects TRBV10-3 to TRBJ2-4, with 8 positions matching TRBD2. CDR3 length: 17 amino acids. The germline gives CDR1 ENHRY, CDR2 SYGVKD. V dropped 4 bases and J dropped 3; count of bases not matched to a gene: 11. For the CDR3, the DNA is TGTGCCATCAGTGGGCGGCCGGGGCGGGAGGACAAAAACATTCAGTACTTC. Protein sequence: CAISGRPGREDKNIQYF.

The chain has TRBV25-1 and TRBJ2-7; D gene ambiguous. The CDR3 runs to 14 residues. CDR1 is MGHDK and CDR2 is SYGVNS in the germline V gene. The ends were cut back, 8 bases at V and 6 bases at J, with 20 bases in the middle. In DNA, the CDR3 is TGTGCCAGCGTACCCTCCGTTGGGCTTCGCGAGCAGTACTTC. It encodes CASVPSVGLREQYF.